These 17 T cell receptor beta chains were all obtained from the same sample, sequenced in a study of T cells in Graves' hyperthyroidism and ophthalmopathy. Amplified regions were TCR beta CDR3 sequences from RNA transcripts. First-round RT-PCR with HTBI primers amplified the TCR CDR3 region. TCRdb itself ran the multiplex PCR reads through MiXCR, one entry per CDR3 protein. The table lists roughly 800,000 distinct CDR3 sequences, about 38% of them singletons. The source material was blood. The receptors originated from a man between 18 and 29 years old with Graves' hyperthyroidism.

Comments on this clonotype: With a much larger clone just one base away, this may be a read error. The rearrangement links TRBV6-5 to TRBJ2-7; D possibly corresponds to TRBD2 (5 bases). The CDR3 extends over 12 amino acids. Germline CDR1 reads MNHEY; CDR2 reads SVGAGI. V was pared by 11 bases and J by 6 bases, with 17 bases between. This chain's CDR3 is CAVTAPAGEQYF. The CDR3 DNA follows: TGTGCCGTCACGGCCCCGGCGGGCGAGCAGTACTTC.

This clonotype has just a few counts. The chain links TRBV7-2 to TRBJ2-7, with TRBD2 as a possible D gene (5 bases). Trimming took 3 bases from V and 1 from J, leaving 10 bases between them. CDR1 is SGHTA, CDR2 FQGNSA, per germline. There are 14 residues in the CDR3. CDR3 in DNA: TGTGCCAGCAGCTTCCTCGGCGGGTCCTACGAGCAGTACTTC. This translates into CASSFLGGSYEQYF.

The V call is TRBV29-1, the J call TRBJ2-5; TRBD2 might be the D (6 bases). The V and J ends lost 8 bases and 5 bases respectively, with 21 bases between them. CDR1 is SQVTM and CDR2 is ANQGSEA in the germline V gene. CDR3 length equals 14 residues. In DNA, the CDR3 is TGCAGCTACCCCCCGGGGGTGCCCCACGAGACCCAGTACTTC. Its translation: CSYPPGVPHETQYF.

This clonotype has ten or more counts. The rearrangement links TRBV10-3 to TRBJ1-1, with D maybe TRBD1 (5 bases). Germline CDR1 is ENHRY and CDR2 is SYGVKD. The CDR3 totals 13 residues. Trimming took 6 bases from V and 3 from J, leaving 11 bases between them. CDR3 nucleotides: TGTGCCATCAGGACCGGGGACGACACTGAAGCTTTCTTT. Translation gives CAIRTGDDTEAFF.

This clonotype has at least ten counts. This chain links TRBV2 with TRBJ2-7, with D maybe TRBD2 (5 bases). CDR1 is SNHLY and CDR2 is FYNNEI in the germline V gene. Trimming shortened V by 6 bases and J by 1 base, and 7 bases separated the two germline ends. The CDR3 consists of 12 residues. The CDR3 sequence: CASRTGSYEQYF. In DNA form, the CDR3 reads TGTGCCAGCAGGACGGGATCCTACGAGCAGTACTTC. Combining the CDR3 with reference TRBV2 and TRBJ2-7 gives the whole variable domain EPEVTQTPSHQVTQMGQEVILRCVPISNHLYFYWYRQILGQKVEFLVSFYNNEISEKSEIFDDQFSVERPDGSNFTLKIRSTKLEDSAMYFCASRTGSYEQYFGPGTRLTVT.

On this clonotype: One junction end does not reproduce the germline sequence, and a read error may be involved. The rearrangement uses TRBV5-4 and TRBJ1-2, with D unclear. This CDR3 is 13 amino acids long. Germline V gene lookup returns CDR1 SGHNT and CDR2 YYREEE (reference sequence). This CDR3 is CASSLAETYGHTF. The CDR3 bases are TGTGCCAGCAGCTTGGCAGAAACCTATGGCCACACCTTC.

This clonotype has only a few counts. This chain uses TRBV12-3 or TRBV12-4 with TRBJ2-5; 8 positions agree with TRBD1. V trimming: 2 bases; J trimming: 5 bases; junction bases outside the gene matches: 10. The CDR3 totals 16 residues. The CDR3 here is CASSLRVGQARETQYF. The CDR3 DNA reads TGTGCCAGCAGTTTAAGAGTGGGACAGGCTCGGGAGACCCAGTACTTC.

This clonotype was counted at least ten times. The chain carries TRBV2 and TRBJ1-1; tentatively, D is TRBD1 (5 bases). The germline V gene has CDR1 SNHLY and CDR2 FYNNEI. The germline V and J ends were trimmed by 5 bases and 4 bases, with 11 bases remaining between them. This CDR3 has 13 residues. The CDR3 coding sequence is TGTGCCAGCAGTAAGGGGTTGTTCACTGAAGCTTTCTTT. It encodes CASSKGLFTEAFF. The full variable domain, with the rest looked up from reference TRBV2 and TRBJ1-1, is EPEVTQTPSHQVTQMGQEVILRCVPISNHLYFYWYRQILGQKVEFLVSFYNNEISEKSEIFDDQFSVERPDGSNFTLKIRSTKLEDSAMYFCASSKGLFTEAFFGQGTRLTVV.

This clonotype has ten or more counts. The CDR3 sequence: CASSYQGYQPQHF. The CDR3 nucleotides read TGTGCCAGCAGCTACCAGGGGTATCAGCCCCAGCATTTT. The gene calls are TRBV5-6 and TRBJ1-5; TRBD1 might be the D (6 bases). In germline, CDR1 is SGHDT, CDR2 YYEEEE. Trimming shortened V by 3 bases and J by 5 bases, and 9 bases separated the two germline ends. The CDR3 is 13 amino acids. Looking up the rest from reference TRBV5-6 and TRBJ1-5 gives the full variable domain: DAGVTQSPTHLIKTRGQQVTLRCSPKSGHDTVSWYQQALGQGPQFIFQYYEEEERQRGNFPDRFSGHQFPNYSSELNVNALLLGDSALYLCASSYQGYQPQHFGDGTRLSIL.

As regards this clonotype: The junction differs from germline at one of its ends, possibly a read error. The chain has TRBV7-7 and TRBJ2-5, with D perhaps TRBD1 (6 bases). Germline-derived CDR1 and CDR2 are SSHAT and FNYEAQ (reference sequence). This CDR3 region has 15 residues. The CDR3 DNA is TGTGCTAGCAGCTCCCGGGACACCCCCTTAGAGACCCAGTACTTC. Its translation: CASSSRDTPLETQYF.

The rearrangement uses TRBV3-1 and TRBJ2-5; D is perhaps TRBD1 or TRBD2 (6 bases each). CDR3 size: 13 residues. Trimming cost V 6 bases and J 5 bases, with 13 bases left between them. The germline V gene has CDR1 LGHDT and CDR2 YNNKEL (reference sequence). CDR3 nucleotide sequence: TGTGCCAGCAGAGCTTACGGGGGCGAGACCCAGTACTTC. Translating it yields CASRAYGGETQYF.

The genes are TRBV25-1 and TRBJ2-3, with 7 bases aligning to TRBD1. V was clipped by 7 bases and J by 0 bases; unmatched bases: 7. The CDR3 runs 15 residues. The germline V gene encodes CDR1 MGHDK and CDR2 SYGVNS. CDR3 sequence: CASKGQDWSTDTQYF. The CDR3 DNA follows: TGTGCCAGCAAAGGACAGGATTGGAGCACAGATACGCAGTATTTT.

This clonotype was seen ten or more times. The rearrangement links TRBV5-1 to TRBJ1-2; unclear D gene. The length of the CDR3 is 14 residues. From germline, CDR1 is SGHRS and CDR2 YFSETQ. V lost 0 bases and J 7 bases, leaving 13 bases between the germline ends. CDR3 bases: TGCGCCAGCAGCTTGGCAGGCCAGACGGGTGGCTACACCTTC. It translates to CASSLAGQTGGYTF.

The chain carries TRBV4-1 and TRBJ2-5; D call uncertain. V was pared by 4 bases and J by 1 base, with 7 bases between. Germline V gene data show CDR1 as MGHRA and CDR2 as YSYEKL. The CDR3 has 13 amino acids. The CDR3 is CASSPYFQETQYF. CDR3 in DNA: TGCGCCAGCAGCCCCTATTTCCAAGAGACCCAGTACTTC.

This clonotype was picked up many times. The chain recombines TRBV29-1 with TRBJ1-4; the D is unclear. Germline V gives CDR1 SQVTM, CDR2 ANQGSEA. V lost 6 bases and J 6 bases, leaving 5 bases between the germline ends. CDR3 length equals 10 residues. The CDR3 coding sequence is TGCAGCGTCCATCATGAAAAACTGTTTTTT. Protein sequence: CSVHHEKLFF.

The sample holds many counts of this clonotype. The rearrangement joins TRBV9 to TRBJ1-3, with D tentatively TRBD1 (5 bases). Between the trimmed V and J ends, which lost 2 bases and 0 bases, there was a span of 9 bases. CDR1 SGDLS and CDR2 YYNGEE come from the germline V gene. This CDR3 spans 15 amino acids. The CDR3, as DNA: TGTGCCAGCAGCGTGACAGCGTACTCTGGAAACACCATATATTTT. Translated, it gives CASSVTAYSGNTIYF.

This clonotype was observed a few times. This sequence joins TRBV9 and TRBJ1-4; the D gene is possibly TRBD1 (5 bases). Trimming cost V 0 bases and J 7 bases, with 13 bases left between them. Germline V gives CDR1 SGDLS, CDR2 YYNGEE. The CDR3 runs 15 residues. DNA for the CDR3: TGTGCCAGCAGCGTAGCCGGCAGGGATGGTGAAAAACTGTTTTTT. Translated: CASSVAGRDGEKLFF. Filled out from reference TRBV9 and TRBJ1-4, the complete variable domain reads DSGVTQTPKHLITATGQRVTLRCSPRSGDLSVYWYQQSLDQGLQFLIQYYNGEERAKGNILERFSAQQFPDLHSELNLSSLELGDSALYFCASSVAGRDGEKLFFGSGTQLSVL.